This T cell receptor beta chain was sequenced during a study of cytomegalovirus exposure and HLA in healthy donors. General observations from the study: In a later analysis, TCR beta V- and J-gene trimming was associated with a missense DCLRE1C variant.

Of note for this clone: Its target is unknown.

Primers for the PCR totalled 60 Vbeta and 13 Jbeta. The assay was immunoSEQ multiplex PCR, and TCRdb's table has in-frame clones only and misses some. In total, the table holds some 140,000 clones. All donors participated as healthy donors of bone marrow. The origin of this receptor is a woman aged 60-75 years in good health and CMV-seronegative. The sequenced material came from PBMCs.

CDR3 amino acids: CASSPYPSVNTEAFF. DNA for the CDR3: TGTGCCAGCAGTCCCTACCCCTCGGTGAACACTGAAGCTTTCTTT. This sequence joins TRBV28 and TRBJ1-1; unclear D gene. V dropped 5 bases and J dropped 0 bases, with 13 bases sitting between them. This CDR3 comprises 15 residues. Germline V gene data show CDR1 as MDHEN and CDR2 as SYDVKM.